This TCR beta chain appears in the sequencing data of a study of Ad26.COV2.S vaccination and SARS-CoV-2 variants. This CDR3 region has 14 residues. Trimming removed 1 base at V and 2 bases at J, with 9 bases between. CDR1 and CDR2 (germline): MGHDK, SYGVNS. Treatment reported: 15 to 20 received Ad26.COV2.S at low or high dose, single or two shots; about five received placebo; per-sample allocation not given. All samples were drawn on day 63, counting from the first vaccine or placebo injection. Profiled with immunoSEQ multiplex PCR; TCRdb holds only in-frame clones, not every one. The repertoire holds about 480,000 clones, around 88% seen once, with roughly 13% in the top ten.

The sample here was peripheral blood, taken in a trial of Ad26.COV2.S vaccine versus placebo. V gene TRBV25-1 combines with J gene TRBJ2-7; weak D call: TRBD2 (5 bases). The receptor comes from a person between 18 and 59 years old who received the Ad26.COV2.S COVID-19 vaccine or a placebo. CDR3 amino acids: CASSELIGAYEQYF. CDR3 DNA: TGTGCCAGCAGTGAATTGATCGGGGCCTACGAGCAGTACTTC.